This record looks at one T cell receptor (beta chain) sequence and its context. Assay used: immunoSEQ multiplex PCR; TCRdb lists only in-frame clones, some missing. The table shows a few hundred thousand clones, with 70% to 90% occurring only once. The V gene lost 4 bases and the J gene lost 0 bases, with 10 bases spanning the gap. Germline V CDR1 and CDR2: MNHNS, SASEGT. CDR3 length equals 16 residues. This sample was included in a study of blood T cell repertoires in COVID-19. Study background: In each case, the material was cDNA or gDNA derived from T cells, B-cell-depleted T cells, or PBMCs.

Sequencing was carried out using PBMCs or T cells enriched from blood (not recorded which). The genes are TRBV6-1 and TRBJ2-6, with a possible D match to TRBD2 (6 bases). This TCR derives from a woman aged 25 to 39 who had recovered from COVID-19. DNA of the CDR3: TGTGCCAGCAGTGCTGAGACTAGCTCTGGGGCCAACGTCCTGACTTTC. It specifies CASSAETSSGANVLTF.